This paragraph reports one T cell receptor beta chain. The data were obtained in a study of patients and donors after allogeneic stem cell transplantation. The CDR3 is 17 amino acids. V dropped 0 bases and J dropped 5 bases, with 17 bases sitting between them. Looked up from germline, CDR1 is SGHTA and CDR2 is FQGNSA. TCRdb re-called the RT-PCR reads with MiXCR, one entry per CDR3 protein. The data contain approximately 170,000 distinct CDR3 sequences, 24% of them singletons. The TCR sequence derives from a human donor who was either an allogeneic HSCT recipient or a stem cell or donor lymphocyte infusion donor (not recorded which). It is not recorded whose cells these are; they may come from a transplant donor. The chain employs TRBV7-2 and TRBJ2-1; no clear D. The sequenced material came from blood, either unsorted or a sorted T cell fraction (not recorded which). In DNA, the CDR3 is TGTGCCAGCAGCTTAGCGCCCGGAAGTATCACTGACAATGAGCAGTTCTTC. It encodes CASSLAPGSITDNEQFF.